This T cell receptor beta chain emerged from a study of blood T cells in healthy people across ages. With a J-beta primer mix and a sample-barcoded 5' primer, a second PCR ran about 7 to 12 cycles. Every molecule of cDNA carried a tag from a template-switch adaptor with 12 random nucleotides. TCRdb re-called the 5' RACE reads with MiXCR, one entry per CDR3 protein. This table has around 600,000 distinct CDR3 sequences, roughly 48% appearing once. Every sample had a minimum of 6 million PBMCs isolated. With each sample, at least 5 micrograms of total RNA were extracted. The CDR3 is 15 amino acids. V was pared by 0 bases and J by 3 bases, with 6 bases of the junction left unmatched. From germline, CDR1 is SGHRS and CDR2 YFSETQ. Many counts were recorded for this clonotype.

The chain joins TRBV5-1 to TRBJ2-7, with TRBD1 matching over 7 bases. The material sequenced was blood. The source is a man older than 75 in good health. The CDR3 coding sequence is TGCGCCAGCAGCTTGGCTGGGACAGACATCTACGAGCAGTACTTC. Amino acid sequence: CASSLAGTDIYEQYF. Looking up the rest from reference TRBV5-1 and TRBJ2-7 gives the full variable domain: KAGVTQTPRYLIKTRGQQVTLSCSPISGHRSVSWYQQTPGQGLQFLFEYFSETQRNKGNFPGRFSGRQFSNSRSEMNVSTLELGDSALYLCASSLAGTDIYEQYFGPGTRLTVT.